These 26 T cell receptor beta chains were sequenced from one sample in a study of CD8+ T cells in alopecia areata. RNA was isolated and reverse transcribed to cDNA, the sequencing template. Libraries were prepared by immunoSEQ multiplex PCR; TCRdb keeps only in-frame clonotypes and omits some of them. The sample has about 180,000 clones, about 47% seen once. Treatment specified: oral pan-JAK inhibitor, 5-10 mg twice daily. The material sequenced was CD8+ T cells sorted from blood, taken around week 53, from a patient treated with tofacitinib. The receptors come from a human donor with alopecia areata.

The chain carries TRBV30 and TRBJ1-2; no clear D gene. The CDR3 is 15 residues long. From germline, CDR1 is GTSNPN and CDR2 SVGIG (reference sequence). The ends were cut back, 4 bases at V and 3 bases at J, with 18 bases in the middle. CDR3: CAWTSQEEFHYGYTF. In DNA, the CDR3 is TGTGCCTGGACGAGCCAGGAAGAGTTCCACTATGGCTACACCTTC.

This sequence joins TRBV6-5 and TRBJ1-6; 8 bases agree with TRBD1. Germline V gene sequence: CDR1 MNHEY, CDR2 SVGAGI. J lost 9 bases, V lost 0 bases, and 4 bases had no gene match. This CDR3 spans 15 amino acids. This chain's CDR3 is CASSYSTGDGSPLHF. The DNA for the CDR3 is TGTGCCAGCAGTTACTCGACAGGGGACGGTTCACCCCTCCACTTT.

The genes are TRBV5-4 and TRBJ2-2; no firm D call. Trimming removed 5 bases at V and 6 bases at J, with 17 bases between. CDR1 SGHNT and CDR2 YYREEE come from the germline V gene (reference sequence). CDR3 length: 15 amino acids. As DNA, the CDR3 is TGTGCCAGCAGTTACGGACGGTTGGTGTCCGGGGAGCTGTTTTTT. Amino acids: CASSYGRLVSGELFF.

The chain has TRBV6-5 and TRBJ1-5; D perhaps matches TRBD1 (6 bases). The V end was cut by 6 bases, the J end by 5 bases, with 11 bases between. The V gene's germline CDR1 is MNHEY and CDR2 SVGAGI. The CDR3 has 13 amino acids. Here the CDR3 reads CASSRNRDQPQHF. CDR3 DNA sequence: TGTGCCAGCAGCCGTAACAGGGATCAGCCCCAGCATTTT.

This clone was seen once. The chain employs TRBV27 and TRBJ1-2, with D perhaps matching TRBD1 (6 bases). The germline V gene has CDR1 MNHEY and CDR2 SMNVEV (reference sequence). The ends were cut back, 0 bases at V and 6 bases at J, with 11 bases in the middle. CDR3 length: 14 residues. Here the CDR3 reads CASSLSGGADGYTF. DNA of the CDR3: TGTGCCAGCAGTTTATCGGGGGGCGCAGATGGCTACACCTTC.

The V call is TRBV7-9, the J call TRBJ2-5, with 7 positions matching TRBD1. With V trimmed by 3 bases and J by 0 bases, 4 bases remained unmatched. Germline lookup yields CDR1 SEHNR and CDR2 FQNEAQ (reference sequence). The CDR3 has 15 residues. The CDR3 region is CASSLTGPDQETQYF. CDR3 in DNA: TGTGCCAGCAGCTTGACAGGGCCTGACCAAGAGACCCAGTACTTC.

The CDR3, as DNA: TGTGCCAGCAGTCCCCCCGGAGCTGAAGCTTTCTTT. Translated: CASSPPGAEAFF. This rearrangement joins TRBV6-1 to TRBJ1-1, with no clear D. The CDR3 consists of 12 residues. Germline CDR1 reads MNHNS; CDR2 reads SASEGT. Trimming stripped 5 bases from V and 6 bases from J, with 10 bases between.

V usage is TRBV5-6 and J usage is TRBJ1-2, with D unresolved. Germline CDR1 SGHDT, CDR2 YYEEEE. This CDR3 contains 14 residues. The V gene lost 3 bases and the J gene lost 0 bases, with 9 bases spanning the gap. CDR3 coding DNA: TGTGCCAGCAGCTCCGCTGAGGCTAACTATGGCTACACCTTC. Protein: CASSSAEANYGYTF.

This clone was found a few times. Other DNA sequences of this sample code for an identical CDR3. V and J are TRBV13 and TRBJ2-1; TRBD1 agrees at 7 bases. Germline CDR1 and CDR2: PRHDT and FYEKMQ (reference sequence). This CDR3 spans 13 amino acids. V lost 0 bases and J lost 7; bases outside the gene matches: 0. DNA for the CDR3: TGTGCCAGCAGCTTAGGACAGGGGAATGAGCAGTTCTTC. Translation gives CASSLGQGNEQFF.

This chain uses TRBV25-1 with TRBJ2-5; D possibly corresponds to TRBD1 (5 bases). CDR1 is MGHDK and CDR2 is SYGVNS in the germline V gene. The length of the CDR3 is 12 residues. V lost 3 bases and J 4 bases, leaving 6 bases between the germline ends. The CDR3 DNA reads TGTGCCAGCAGTGACAGGGTAGAGACCCAGTACTTC. Translated, it gives CASSDRVETQYF.

J is TRBJ2-5 and V is TRBV9; 14 bases are shared with TRBD2. The CDR3 is made up of 17 amino acids. Looked up from germline, CDR1 is SGDLS and CDR2 is YYNGEE. Trimming removed 4 bases from V and 4 bases from J; junction bases left unmatched: 9. The CDR3 region has the DNA TGTGCCAGCAGCCCCTTAGGGACTAGCGGGGGCGGAGAGACCCAGTACTTC. Encoded protein: CASSPLGTSGGGETQYF.

The CDR3 spells CASSPGPDPEQYF. CDR3 nucleotides: TGTGCCAGCAGCCCCGGACCTGACCCGGAGCAGTACTTC. V usage is TRBV13 and J usage is TRBJ2-7, with D uncertain. Trimming stripped 5 bases from V and 7 bases from J, with 15 bases between. Germline V CDR1 and CDR2: PRHDT, FYEKMQ (reference sequence). This CDR3 is 13 amino acids long. The variable domain in full, completed from reference TRBV13 and TRBJ2-7, reads AAGVIQSPRHLIKEKRETATLKCYPIPRHDTVYWYQQGPGQDPQFLISFYEKMQSDKGSIPDRFSAQQFSDYHSELNMSSLELGDSALYFCASSPGPDPEQYFGPGTRLTVT.

The chain has TRBV6-5 and TRBJ2-7, with 8 bases lining up with TRBD1. CDR1 and CDR2 (germline): MNHEY, SVGAGI. The CDR3 sequence is 15 residues long. Germline trimming cut 6 bases from V and 6 bases from J; bases unmatched to any gene: 13. CDR3 in DNA: TGTGCCAGCAGCATCGGACAGGGCCGACCTAGCGAGCAGTACTTC. Protein product: CASSIGQGRPSEQYF.

The count of this clone is one. The CDR3 is CASSYLGAYEQYF. DNA of the CDR3: TGTGCCAGCAGTTACTTGGGGGCCTACGAGCAGTACTTC. The chain recombines TRBV6-6 with TRBJ2-5; D possibly uses TRBD1 or TRBD2 (5 bases each). Judging by the DNA end, TRBJ2-7 fits better; the J call may be wrong. Germline CDR1 reads MNHNY; CDR2 reads SVGAGI (reference sequence). The CDR3 length is 13 residues.

The chain combines TRBV20-1 with TRBJ2-1; D might be TRBD2 (5 bases). The CDR3 covers 10 residues. Germline V lookup: CDR1 DFQATT, CDR2 SNEGSKA (reference sequence). The CDR3 is CSWRGNEQFF. DNA for the CDR3: TGCAGCTGGCGAGGGAATGAGCAGTTCTTC.

The genes are TRBV13 and TRBJ2-1; D remains unclear. Germline assignment: CDR1 PRHDT and CDR2 FYEKMQ (reference sequence). The CDR3 has 14 residues. Trimming stripped 2 bases from V and 8 bases from J, with 13 bases between. CDR3 nucleotide sequence: TGTGCCAGCAGCTTAAACCTTGGTTGGGATGAGCAGTTCTTC. It is translated as CASSLNLGWDEQFF.

The table lists this clone with a few counts. The chain carries TRBV27 and TRBJ2-1; no clear D gene. Germline V gives CDR1 MNHEY, CDR2 SMNVEV (reference sequence). CDR3 length: 13 amino acids. V dropped 2 bases and J dropped 5 bases, with 7 bases sitting between them. CDR3: CASSLGQHNEQFF. CDR3 DNA sequence: TGTGCCAGCAGTTTAGGCCAGCACAATGAGCAGTTCTTC.

J is TRBJ2-5 and V is TRBV5-1, with D possibly being TRBD1 (5 bases). V gave up 4 bases and J gave up 1 base, with 11 bases separating them. The CDR3 runs to 14 residues. Per germline, CDR1 SGHRS and CDR2 YFSETQ. For the CDR3, the DNA is TGCGCCAGCAGCAAACGACAGACCCAAGAGACCCAGTACTTC. Amino acid sequence: CASSKRQTQETQYF.

The chain carries TRBV27 and TRBJ1-2, with D possibly being TRBD1 (5 bases). Deletions cut 5 bases from V and 3 bases from J, with 13 bases between. CDR3 length: 14 amino acids. Germline V gene data show CDR1 as MNHEY and CDR2 as SMNVEV (reference sequence). The chain's CDR3 is CASSPRGPYYGYTF. The CDR3 DNA follows: TGTGCCAGCAGTCCCCGGGGCCCTTACTATGGCTACACCTTC.

The rearrangement links TRBV6-1 to TRBJ2-7, with 7 bases that match TRBD1. V shed 6 bases and J 2 bases; nucleotides not matched to a gene: 10. Germline CDR1 reads MNHNS; CDR2 reads SASEGT. The CDR3 consists of 15 residues. The CDR3 protein is CASSVTGDSAYEQYF. CDR3 coding DNA: TGTGCCAGCAGCGTTACAGGGGATTCTGCCTACGAGCAGTACTTC.

J is TRBJ1-6 and V is TRBV19; the D gene is possibly TRBD1 (6 bases). V shed 3 bases and J shed 6 bases, with 18 bases lying between them. CDR1 is LNHDA, CDR2 SQIVND, per germline (reference sequence). The CDR3 extends over 17 amino acids. CDR3 coding DNA: TGTGCCAGTAGTATTTCGGGGGCCGCCGCCTCTAATTCACCCCTCCACTTT. Translated: CASSISGAAASNSPLHF.

This clone was observed a few times. The CDR3 here is CASSPAGQLDQPQHF. The CDR3 bases are TGTGCCAGCTCACCAGCGGGACAGCTCGATCAGCCCCAGCATTTT. The V gene is TRBV18, the J gene TRBJ1-5; 7 bases map to TRBD1. CDR1 is KGHSH and CDR2 is LQKENI in the germline V gene. CDR3 length equals 15 residues. Losses at the gene ends were 2 bases for V and 5 bases for J; bases not matched to a gene: 6. The full variable domain, in which reference TRBV18 and TRBJ1-5 provide the parts outside the CDR3, is NAGVMQNPRHLVRRRGQEARLRCSPMKGHSHVYWYRQLPEEGLKFMVYLQKENIIDESGMPKERFSAEFPKEGPSILRIQQVVRGDSAAYFCASSPAGQLDQPQHFGDGTRLSIL.

The CDR3 sequence is CASSPRTVRYEQYF. The CDR3 DNA reads TGTGCCAGCAGCCCGCGGACAGTTCGATACGAGCAGTACTTC. This chain connects TRBV7-2 to TRBJ2-7; possible D gene TRBD1, 6 bases. CDR1 is SGHTA and CDR2 is FQGNSA in the germline V gene. The CDR3 runs 14 residues. Trimming removed 5 bases at V and 4 bases at J, with 15 bases between.

V usage is TRBV20-1 and J usage is TRBJ1-1, with D uncertain. Germline CDR1 and CDR2: DFQATT and SNEGSKA (reference sequence). The CDR3 is 8 residues long. Trimming pared 5 bases from V and 8 bases from J, leaving 3 bases between. CDR3 sequence (DNA): TGCAGTGCTTCGGAAGCTTTCTTT. Its protein is CSASEAFF.

This chain uses TRBV13 with TRBJ2-1, with D perhaps TRBD1 (5 bases). CDR3 size: 14 residues. Germline-derived CDR1 and CDR2 are PRHDT and FYEKMQ (reference sequence). V dropped 1 base and J dropped 2 bases, with 6 bases sitting between them. CDR3 coding DNA: TGTGCCAGCAGCTTAGAGGGGCCCTACAATGAGCAGTTCTTC. As protein: CASSLEGPYNEQFF.

V gene TRBV30 combines with J gene TRBJ2-7, with 10 bases aligning to TRBD1. V gave up 7 bases and J gave up 4 bases; unmatched junction bases: 7. Germline CDR1 GTSNPN, CDR2 SVGIG (reference sequence). The CDR3 consists of 13 residues. The CDR3 loop reads CASPGQGRYEQYF. CDR3 bases: TGTGCCTCCCCGGGACAGGGGAGGTACGAGCAGTACTTC.